This T cell receptor beta chain was sequenced during a study of graft-versus-host responses after intestinal transplantation (dated by TCRdb to about 2021). Regarding the research as a whole: The transplants that recipients got were multivisceral, liver-intestinal, or isolated intestinal. Anti-thymocyte globulin induction was given to all recipients, followed by maintenance tacrolimus and steroids for around three years. After intestinal transplantation, graft-versus-host and host-versus-graft alloreactive T cell clones in the graft, circulation and bone marrow were tracked using bulk TCR-beta CDR3 sequencing. Alloreactive clones were identified by sequencing pre-transplant mixed lymphocyte reaction products and comparing these products with unstimulated pre-transplant donor and recipient T cells. Of the approximately 25 intestinal transplant recipients enrolled in the cohort, one of whom was a retransplant, a few patients without pretransplant specimens were excluded. A peak of at least 4% donor T cells among recipient peripheral blood mononuclear cells was the definition used for donor T cell macrochimerism. Rather than being sequenced by the commercial service, samples from a few later patients were sequenced in-house on an Illumina MiSeq and processed with MiXCR. Study-wide conclusions, independent of this receptor: Patients with donor T cell macrochimerism had high GvH to HvG T cell clonal ratios in their allografts. Early after transplant, declines in HvG clones were associated with peak levels of circulating GvH clones. Conclusions were limited by the relatively low number and heterogeneity of intestinal transplant patients. GvH clones were detected in recipient bone marrow, and some of these GvH clones were observed earlier in ileal mucosa or blood, consistent with an intestinal mucosal origin.

Taken with the paper, the label for time point translates to: cells obtained before transplantation from donor or recipient. CD3+CD4+ and CD3+CD8+ populations were FACS-sorted from unstimulated pre-transplant donor and recipient cells taken from spleen or lymph nodes. Reading from cysteine to phenylalanine, the CDR3 counts 13 amino acids. Here the CDR3 DNA is all that survives: 39 bases in frame from base 1. Per the germline V gene, KGHSY is the CDR1 and FQNENV is the CDR2. V is reduced by 4 bases and J by 6 bases, leaving a spacing of 10 bases between them. The library came from the immunoSEQ multiplex PCR assay. For most patients, genomic DNA was isolated with the Qiagen DNeasy Blood and Tissue Kit and sent frozen to Adaptive Biotechnologies for TCR sequencing. High-throughput TCR-beta CDR3 sequencing of genomic DNA from most patients was performed by Adaptive Biotechnologies. Per the authors' processing: TCR sequencing data for some 19 patients were retrieved from Adaptive's ImmunoSEQ software; three other patients were processed with MiXCR and VDJtools. CD4 versus CD8 sorting errors were corrected by removing sequences found in both subsets at a frequency ratio below 5:1. CDR3 nucleotide sequences shared by donor and recipient were removed because the origin of these sequences could not be assigned. To be classed as alloreactive, a clone needed at least 2-fold expansion over unstimulated cells and a minimum CFSE-low frequency of 0.002% (template counts) or 0.001% (read counts). A clone was considered mappable if detected in the sequenced pre-transplant spleen, lymph node, or MLR CFSE-low populations of the donor or recipient. Cumulative frequency of alloreactive clones was calculated as a percentage of all sequences weighted by copy number. Here the immuneACCESS table is served through TCRdb, limited to in-frame sequences with V and J called. Missing clones are a known gap in these copies; in checked studies unresolved V genes cover under half, and the rest lacks a known reason. That table furnishes V, J and clone size, whereas the DNA furnished D and trimming. Recorded for this sample are about 59,000 clones; roughly 93% of them occurred a single time. Jointly, the top ten make up approximately 0.4% of the sample.

Comments on this clone: What antigen it recognizes has not been identified. Base-call qualities are not available, and no considerably larger clone is one nucleotide away.

The TCR sequence derives from a human donor who was the organ donor for an intestinal transplant. The sequence links TRBV16 to TRBJ1-5, with no D gene named confidently. The sequenced sample was unstimulated CD4+ T cells sorted from spleen or lymph node cells, obtained before transplant. The sequenced DNA is TGTGCCAGCAGCCGCATGGAGGGTCAGCCCCAGCATTTT. The translation is CASSRMEGQPQHF.